This paragraph covers one TCR beta chain sequence. The antigen remains unidentified. The table came from immunoSEQ multiplex PCR; TCRdb's copy has only in-frame clones and leaves some out. The table shows some 130,000 clones, with almost 85% occurring only once. The source of the sample is a study of cytomegalovirus exposure and HLA in healthy donors. Overall study results and limits: A subsequent analysis found that TCR clusters from the first cohort also tended to co-occur in the 110 or so validation repertoires, with 90% to 95% of cluster scores above 0. In vitro checks showed that three CMV-associated chains really do target CMV antigens.

The length of the CDR3 is 14 residues. V was cut by 1 base and J by 3 bases, with 10 bases left in between. The germline CDR1 and CDR2 sequences are SGHAT and FQNNGV. The TCR originated in a man aged 30 to 39 in good health and CMV-seropositive. This chain joins TRBV11-2 and TRBJ2-7; D is perhaps TRBD2 (5 bases). Sequenced input: PBMCs. Here the CDR3 reads CASSLGHGVYEQYF. The CDR3 DNA reads as TGTGCCAGCAGCTTAGGGCACGGGGTCTACGAGCAGTACTTC.